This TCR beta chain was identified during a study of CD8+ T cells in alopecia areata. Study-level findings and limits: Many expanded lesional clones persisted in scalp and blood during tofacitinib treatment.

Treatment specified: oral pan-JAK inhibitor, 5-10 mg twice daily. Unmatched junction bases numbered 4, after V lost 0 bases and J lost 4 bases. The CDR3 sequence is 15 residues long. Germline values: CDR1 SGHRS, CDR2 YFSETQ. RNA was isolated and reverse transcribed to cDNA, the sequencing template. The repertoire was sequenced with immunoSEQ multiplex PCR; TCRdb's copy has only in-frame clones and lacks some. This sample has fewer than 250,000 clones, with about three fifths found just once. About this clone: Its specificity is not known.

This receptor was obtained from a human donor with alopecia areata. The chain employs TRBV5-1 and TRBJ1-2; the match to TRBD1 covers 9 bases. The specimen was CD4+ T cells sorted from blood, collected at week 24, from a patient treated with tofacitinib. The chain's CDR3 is CASSLEGQGVYGYTF. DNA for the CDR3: TGCGCCAGCAGCTTGGAGGGACAGGGCGTCTATGGCTACACCTTC.